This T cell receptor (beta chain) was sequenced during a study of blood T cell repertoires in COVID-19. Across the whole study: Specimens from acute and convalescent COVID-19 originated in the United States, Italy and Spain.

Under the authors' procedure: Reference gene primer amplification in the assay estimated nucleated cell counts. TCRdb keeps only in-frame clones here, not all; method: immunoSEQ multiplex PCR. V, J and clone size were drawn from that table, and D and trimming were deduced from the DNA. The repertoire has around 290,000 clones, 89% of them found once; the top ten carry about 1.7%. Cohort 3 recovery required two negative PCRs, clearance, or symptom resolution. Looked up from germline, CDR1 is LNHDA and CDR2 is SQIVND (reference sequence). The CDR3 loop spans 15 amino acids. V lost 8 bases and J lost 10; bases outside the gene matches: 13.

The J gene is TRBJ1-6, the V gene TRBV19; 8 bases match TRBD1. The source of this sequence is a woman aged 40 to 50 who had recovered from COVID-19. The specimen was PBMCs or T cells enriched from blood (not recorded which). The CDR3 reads CASARRGQGGSPLHF. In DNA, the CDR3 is TGTGCCAGTGCCCGACGCGGACAGGGTGGCTCACCCCTCCACTTT.